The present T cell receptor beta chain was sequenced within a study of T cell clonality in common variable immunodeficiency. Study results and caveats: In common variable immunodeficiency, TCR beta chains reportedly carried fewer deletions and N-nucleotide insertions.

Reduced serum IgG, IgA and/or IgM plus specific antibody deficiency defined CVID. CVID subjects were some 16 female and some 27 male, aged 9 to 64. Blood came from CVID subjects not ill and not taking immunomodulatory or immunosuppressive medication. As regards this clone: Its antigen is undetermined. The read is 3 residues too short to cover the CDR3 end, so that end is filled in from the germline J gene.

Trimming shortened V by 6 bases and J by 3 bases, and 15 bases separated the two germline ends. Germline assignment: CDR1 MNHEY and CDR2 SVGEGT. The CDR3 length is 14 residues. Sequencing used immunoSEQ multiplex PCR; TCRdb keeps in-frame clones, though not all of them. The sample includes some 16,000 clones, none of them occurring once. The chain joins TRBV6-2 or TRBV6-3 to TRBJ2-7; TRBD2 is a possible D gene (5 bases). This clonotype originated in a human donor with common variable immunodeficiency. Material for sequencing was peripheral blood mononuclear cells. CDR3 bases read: TGTGCCAGCAGCTTAACTCGACGGGGCTACGAG. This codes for CASSLTRRGYE. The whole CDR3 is CASSLTRRGYEQYF.